This entry lists 5 T cell receptor beta chains sequenced from one sample in a study of cytomegalovirus exposure and HLA in healthy donors. It was with 60 Vbeta and 13 Jbeta primers that the PCR ran. Measured with immunoSEQ multiplex PCR; TCRdb has only the in-frame clones, and not every one. Among 180,000 or so clones, 76% were seen once, and the ten largest hold 2% to 2.5%. Sequences were obtained from PBMCs. The receptors were sampled from a woman aged 25 to 45 in good health and CMV-seropositive.

The chain links TRBV21-1 to TRBJ2-5; the D call of TRBD1 is as the table states it, not checked on the DNA. TRBV21-1 has pseudogene status. This CDR3 is 16 amino acids long. The CDR3 loop is CASSKQITGGGETQYF. CDR3 bases: TGTGCCAGCAGCAAACAAATAACAGGGGGCGGGGAGACCCAGTACTTC.

The chain has TRBV9 and TRBJ1-4; 11 bases agree with TRBD1. Germline trimming cut 4 bases from V and 8 bases from J; bases unmatched to any gene: 7. CDR1 and CDR2 from the germline V gene are SGDLS and YYNGEE. The CDR3 has 15 residues. The CDR3 sequence: CASSLGQGAKEKLFF. In DNA form, the CDR3 reads TGTGCCAGCAGCCTTGGACAGGGGGCAAAGGAAAAACTGTTTTTT.

CDR3 loop: CASRIMPGRAYEQYF. DNA for the CDR3: TGTGCCAGCCGCATAATGCCGGGGAGGGCCTACGAGCAGTACTTC. The rearrangement links TRBV2 to TRBJ2-5; 7 nucleotides align to TRBD2. TRBJ2-7 matches the DNA end more closely, so the J call is doubtful. The CDR3 is 15 amino acids. The germline V gene has CDR1 SNHLY and CDR2 FYNNEI.

The V call is TRBV5-4, the J call TRBJ2-3; 11 bases are a match to TRBD2. The CDR3 is 17 residues long. Germline V gives CDR1 SGHNT, CDR2 YYREEE (reference sequence). Losses at the gene ends were 3 bases for V and 4 bases for J; bases not matched to a gene: 10. The CDR3 protein is CASSSRLAGRPADTQYF. The CDR3 DNA sequence: TGTGCCAGCAGCTCCAGACTAGCGGGGAGGCCTGCAGATACGCAGTATTTT.

The CDR3 region has the DNA TGTGCCAGCTCACCCCGCTTAGGTACCGGAAGCGGGGGGGCTGATACGCAGTATTTT. As protein: CASSPRLGTGSGGADTQYF. This chain uses TRBV18 with TRBJ2-3; the match to TRBD2 covers 10 bases. V shed 3 bases, J shed 6 bases, and the junction held 18 bases outside the gene matches. The CDR3 consists of 19 residues. CDR1 is KGHSH and CDR2 is LQKENI in the germline V gene. The whole variable domain, remainder taken from reference TRBV18 and TRBJ2-3, is NAGVMQNPRHLVRRRGQEARLRCSPMKGHSHVYWYRQLPEEGLKFMVYLQKENIIDESGMPKERFSAEFPKEGPSILRIQQVVRGDSAAYFCASSPRLGTGSGGADTQYFGPGTRLTVL.